The 29 T cell receptor beta chains presented below share a single source sample, sequenced in a study of T cell repertoires in cytomegalovirus infection. Antigens for these TCRs are unknown. TCRdb used MiXCR to reprocess the reads, holding one entry per CDR3 protein. The table shows hundreds of thousands of distinct CDR3 sequences, with around 30% occurring only once. The sequences come from cultured PBMCs, collected from culture after CMV antigen stimulation. The receptors stem from a human donor in good health (CMV status not recorded). Some clones in this sample may be carry-over from other donors' samples.

Only a few counts were recorded for this clonotype. The chain couples TRBV7-9 to TRBJ1-5, with D possibly TRBD1 on 5 matching bases. The V gene's germline CDR1 is SEHNR and CDR2 FQNEAQ (reference sequence). Trimming stripped 7 bases from V and 5 bases from J, with 12 bases between. The CDR3 loop spans 13 amino acids. The CDR3 is CASTPRGDQPQHF. In DNA, the CDR3 is TGTGCCAGCACCCCGAGGGGTGATCAGCCCCAGCATTTT. Full variable domain (missing parts from reference TRBV7-9 and TRBJ1-5): DTGVSQNPRHKITKRGQNVTFRCDPISEHNRLYWYRQTLGQGPEFLTYFQNEAQLEKSRLLSDRFSAERPKGSFSTLEIQRTEQGDSAMYLCASTPRGDQPQHFGDGTRLSIL.

The chain joins TRBV18 to TRBJ1-6, with TRBD1 matching 10 bases. Germline V gene sequence: CDR1 KGHSH, CDR2 LQKENI. This CDR3 region has 15 residues. Trimming at V came to 2 bases and at J to 9 bases, leaving 4 bases not matched to a gene. CDR3 loop: CASSPGQGVGSPLHF. CDR3 bases: TGTGCCAGCTCACCAGGACAGGGGGTAGGTTCACCCCTCCACTTT.

The chain employs TRBV19 and TRBJ1-2; 8 bases fit TRBD1. The CDR3 has 15 amino acids. CDR1 is LNHDA and CDR2 is SQIVND in the germline V gene (reference sequence). The V and J ends lost 7 bases and 6 bases, in that order; junction bases with no gene match: 13. CDR3 region: CASTDRGPSGDGYTF. In DNA form, the CDR3 reads TGTGCCAGTACTGACAGGGGACCGTCCGGAGATGGCTACACCTTC.

This clonotype was detected only once. V is TRBV6-6 and J is TRBJ1-2; D unclear. CDR3 size: 14 residues. V was cut by 9 bases and J by 8 bases, with 22 bases left in between. Germline CDR1 reads MNHNY; CDR2 reads SVGAGI (reference sequence). The CDR3 here is CASQVKAASSGYTF. As DNA, the CDR3 is TGTGCCAGTCAAGTTAAGGCAGCTTCCTCCGGCTACACCTTC.

The table lists this clonotype with a few counts. The rearrangement links TRBV7-8 to TRBJ2-5; D not certain. Germline V gene data show CDR1 as SGHVS and CDR2 as FQNEAQ. This CDR3 region has 11 residues. Trimming cost V 8 bases and J 7 bases, with 11 bases left between them. The CDR3: CASAQLGTQYF. The CDR3 nucleotides are TGTGCCAGCGCACAATTGGGGACCCAGTACTTC.

V gene TRBV27 combines with J gene TRBJ2-7; D gene ambiguous. Germline V gives CDR1 MNHEY, CDR2 SMNVEV (reference sequence). V was cut by 3 bases and J by 3 bases, with 15 bases left in between. The CDR3 contains 15 residues. In DNA form, the CDR3 reads TGTGCCAGCAGTTTCCGCCCGATCTCGGGCTACGAGCAGTACTTC. Protein: CASSFRPISGYEQYF.

This clonotype was found many times. The V gene is TRBV7-2, the J gene TRBJ2-3; 9 bases agree with TRBD1. Germline V lookup: CDR1 SGHTA, CDR2 FQGNSA. V shed 6 bases, J shed 3 bases, and the junction held 10 bases outside the gene matches. The CDR3 is made up of 16 amino acids. This CDR3 is CASSTGGGGGTDTQYF. The CDR3 bases are TGTGCCAGCAGTACAGGGGGCGGAGGGGGGACAGATACGCAGTATTTT.

This rearrangement joins TRBV29-1 to TRBJ2-7, with D unclear. The CDR3 is 11 residues long. Per the germline V gene, CDR1 is SQVTM and CDR2 is ANQGSEA. The germline V and J ends were trimmed by 6 bases and 6 bases, with 12 bases remaining between them. The CDR3, as DNA: TGCAGCGTCCTCGACGGCTCCGAGCAGTACTTC. The encoded protein is CSVLDGSEQYF.

The chain employs TRBV11-2 and TRBJ2-7; D not certain. The CDR3 extends over 14 amino acids. Germline CDR1 SGHAT, CDR2 FQNNGV. Trimming left V 3 bases short and J 7 bases short, with 16 bases between. The CDR3 region has the DNA TGTGCCAGCAGCTTTTACGGTCGGGCTGGAGAGCAGTACTTC. It specifies CASSFYGRAGEQYF.

This chain connects TRBV20-1 to TRBJ2-7; weak D call: TRBD2 (6 bases). The CDR3 runs to 13 residues. Germline V gives CDR1 DFQATT, CDR2 SNEGSKA (reference sequence). With 3 bases removed from V and 6 bases from J, the gap between germline ends came to 15 bases. The CDR3: CSASGGTGTEQYF. The CDR3 coding sequence is TGCAGTGCTAGTGGTGGGACTGGTACCGAGCAGTACTTC.

This clonotype has more than one count but fewer than ten. The rearrangement uses TRBV27 and TRBJ1-1; possibly TRBD1 for D (5 bases). CDR3 length equals 15 residues. V was clipped by 1 base and J by 3 bases, with 12 bases between them. Germline-derived CDR1 and CDR2 are MNHEY and SMNVEV (reference sequence). The chain's CDR3 is CASSLFAGRDTEAFF. The CDR3 DNA is TGTGCCAGCAGTTTATTCGCAGGGAGGGACACTGAAGCTTTCTTT.

The CDR3 coding sequence is TGTGCCAGCAGTGTCCCGGGACTAGGGTCCAGTGAGCAGTTCTTC. It translates to CASSVPGLGSSEQFF. The chain combines TRBV5-4 with TRBJ2-1, with TRBD2 identical over 8 bases. Germline values: CDR1 SGHNT, CDR2 YYREEE (reference sequence). This CDR3 region has 15 residues. V trimming: 5 bases; J trimming: 9 bases; junction bases outside the gene matches: 13.

This clonotype was seen many times. The V call is TRBV7-2, the J call TRBJ2-3; no reliable D call. The CDR3 loop spans 14 amino acids. CDR1 is SGHTA and CDR2 is FQGNSA in the germline V gene. V lost 2 bases, J lost 4 bases, and 10 bases lay in between. CDR3 in amino acids: CASSLLGRADTQYF. DNA for the CDR3: TGTGCCAGCAGCTTATTAGGCCGAGCAGATACGCAGTATTTT.

This clonotype occurred a few times. The chain uses TRBV4-1 and TRBJ1-3; D gene uncertain. The CDR3 extends over 16 amino acids. Germline V gene sequence: CDR1 MGHRA, CDR2 YSYEKL. Deletions cut 3 bases from V and 2 bases from J, with 14 bases between. The CDR3 DNA sequence: TGCGCCAGCAGCCAGGGAACAGTGGCCGCTGGAAACACCATATATTTT. Encoded protein: CASSQGTVAAGNTIYF.

The CDR3 region is CASSQLDKDRDEQYF. CDR3 DNA sequence: TGCGCCAGCAGCCAACTGGACAAGGACCGGGACGAGCAGTACTTC. The chain employs TRBV4-1 and TRBJ2-7, with D tentatively TRBD1 (5 bases). Germline CDR1 MGHRA, CDR2 YSYEKL. The germline V and J ends were trimmed by 2 bases and 5 bases, with 16 bases remaining between them. The CDR3 is 15 residues long.

This chain links TRBV24-1 with TRBJ1-5, with 9 bases identical to TRBD1. CDR3 length: 19 residues. Per the germline V gene, CDR1 is KGHDR and CDR2 is SFDVKD. Unmatched junction bases numbered 10, after V lost 2 bases and J lost 0 bases. The CDR3 coding sequence is TGTGCCACCAGTGATTCCGAGGGACAGGGCCCTTATAGCAATCAGCCCCAGCATTTT. As protein: CATSDSEGQGPYSNQPQHF.

This clonotype was seen a few times. V usage is TRBV18 and J usage is TRBJ1-2; 7 bases map to TRBD1. Germline CDR1 reads KGHSH; CDR2 reads LQKENI. This CDR3 has 17 amino acids. Trimming at V came to 4 bases and at J to 5 bases, leaving 16 bases not matched to a gene. CDR3 in amino acids: CASSRDRNAVLFYGYTF. The DNA of the CDR3 is TGTGCCAGCTCACGGGACAGAAATGCGGTTTTGTTTTATGGCTACACCTTC.

This rearrangement joins TRBV9 to TRBJ2-1, with a weak D call TRBD2 (6 bases). The germline V gene has CDR1 SGDLS and CDR2 YYNGEE. CDR3 length: 16 residues. V was pared by 5 bases and J by 2 bases, with 17 bases between. For the CDR3, the DNA is TGTGCCAGCAGGCCCCCGGGGGTTCCAACCTACAATGAGCAGTTCTTC. It is translated as CASRPPGVPTYNEQFF.

This clonotype has only a few counts. The chain links TRBV9 to TRBJ2-3; a possible D gene is TRBD1 (6 bases). The CDR3 loop spans 17 amino acids. V lost 0 bases and J 3 bases, leaving 17 bases between the germline ends. In germline, CDR1 is SGDLS, CDR2 YYNGEE. The DNA of the CDR3 is TGTGCCAGCAGCGTAGCTCCTGACAGGCCGCGGACAGATACGCAGTATTTT. Residues: CASSVAPDRPRTDTQYF.

The rearrangement uses TRBV20-1 and TRBJ2-1; D unresolved. CDR1 is DFQATT, CDR2 SNEGSKA, per germline (reference sequence). CDR3 size: 13 residues. V lost 0 bases to trimming and J lost 0 bases, with 3 bases between them. The CDR3 spells CSAREDSYNEQFF. CDR3 sequence (DNA): TGCAGTGCTAGAGAGGACTCCTACAATGAGCAGTTCTTC.

The rearrangement joins TRBV15 to TRBJ2-1, with D tentatively TRBD2 (5 bases). Germline-derived CDR1 and CDR2 are LNHNV and YYDKDF (reference sequence). Trimming pared 9 bases from V and 4 bases from J, leaving 7 bases between. The CDR3 length is 11 residues. The CDR3 bases are TGTGCCACGGGGAGATACAATGAGCAGTTCTTC. Protein sequence: CATGRYNEQFF.

This clonotype turned up a few times. The rearrangement joins TRBV11-2 to TRBJ1-5; D gene unclear. Germline values: CDR1 SGHAT, CDR2 FQNNGV. There are 11 residues in the CDR3. V lost 5 bases, J lost 9 bases, and 8 bases lay in between. The CDR3 nucleotides are TGTGCCAGCAGCGGGCGTCGGCCCCAGCATTTT. This translates into CASSGRRPQHF.

This clonotype was detected only a few times. A read error may produce the germline difference seen at one junction end. The chain links TRBV6-6 to TRBJ2-5; TRBD1 might be the D (6 bases). Per the germline V gene, CDR1 is MNHNY and CDR2 is SVGAGI (reference sequence). The CDR3 runs to 16 residues. The CDR3 region is CASTYRVWAYQETQYF. In nucleotides, the CDR3 is TGTGCCAGCACTTACAGGGTGTGGGCGTACCAAGAGACCCAGTACTTC.

The chain couples TRBV10-3 to TRBJ1-4; 7 nucleotides match TRBD1. Losses at the gene ends were 4 bases for V and 8 bases for J; bases not matched to a gene: 7. The V gene's germline CDR1 is ENHRY and CDR2 SYGVKD. CDR3 length: 14 residues. This CDR3 is CAISGDSQKEKLFF. The CDR3 region has the DNA TGTGCCATCAGTGGGGACAGTCAGAAGGAAAAACTGTTTTTT.

The chain employs TRBV12-3 or TRBV12-4 and TRBJ1-2, with D possibly TRBD1 on 5 matching bases. V was pared by 4 bases and J by 8 bases, with 17 bases between. The CDR3 sequence is 14 residues long. For the CDR3, the DNA is TGTGCCAGCAGTTCGGGACGAGGCGTATGGGGCTACACCTTC. Amino acids: CASSSGRGVWGYTF.

The gene calls are TRBV27 and TRBJ2-7, with TRBD1 matching over 7 bases. Germline CDR1 MNHEY, CDR2 SMNVEV (reference sequence). This CDR3 contains 12 residues. V gave up 8 bases and J gave up 3 bases; unmatched junction bases: 4. CDR3: CASRQGNYEQYF. The CDR3 DNA reads as TGTGCCAGCCGACAGGGTAACTACGAGCAGTACTTC.

The chain recombines TRBV5-1 with TRBJ2-2; the D gene is possibly TRBD1 (5 bases). The germline V gene encodes CDR1 SGHRS and CDR2 YFSETQ. The CDR3 is 15 residues long. V lost 2 bases and J 2 bases, leaving 10 bases between the germline ends. DNA for the CDR3: TGCGCCAGCAGCTTACAGGCACAAAACACCGGGGAGCTGTTTTTT. As protein: CASSLQAQNTGELFF.

The chain links TRBV19 to TRBJ2-7, with TRBD2 matching over 14 bases. This CDR3 has 15 amino acids. The trim removed 4 bases at V and 4 bases at J, leaving 3 bases unmatched. CDR1 and CDR2 from the germline V gene are LNHDA and SQIVND (reference sequence). DNA of the CDR3: TGTGCCAGTAGTACCCGGACTAGCGGGAGGTACGAGCAGTACTTC. Its translation is CASSTRTSGRYEQYF.

V usage is TRBV7-6 and J usage is TRBJ2-3; D not certain. The CDR3 contains 13 residues. The germline V and J ends were trimmed by 4 bases and 6 bases, with 11 bases remaining between them. Germline CDR1 reads SGHVS; CDR2 reads FNYEAQ. The CDR3 protein is CASSSGWSDTQYF. In DNA form, the CDR3 reads TGTGCCAGCAGCTCCGGATGGTCGGATACGCAGTATTTT.